The 5 T cell receptor beta chains below all came from one sample that was sequenced in a study of blood T cell repertoires in COVID-19. Using immunoSEQ multiplex PCR, the repertoire was profiled, and TCRdb retains in-frame clones only, with some absent. The table lists about 94,000 clones, approximately 80% of them singletons. The material sequenced was peripheral blood. All receptors come from a human donor in a cohort sampled during active COVID-19.

This clone turned up a few times. CDR3 nucleotides: TGTGCCAGCTCGCCAGACAGGGGAGCACCCCTCCACTTT. Translation gives CASSPDRGAPLHF. The chain carries TRBV18 and TRBJ1-6; 8 bases fit TRBD1. Germline CDR1 KGHSH, CDR2 LQKENI. V gave up 6 bases and J gave up 11 bases; unmatched junction bases: 6. The CDR3 is 13 residues long.

The genes are TRBV7-3 and TRBJ2-7; 11 bases agree with TRBD2. This CDR3 is built from 11 residues. CDR1 and CDR2 from the germline V gene are SGHTA and FQGTGA. Trimming at V came to 5 bases and at J to 13 bases, leaving 4 bases not matched to a gene. The CDR3 coding sequence is TGTGCCAGCAGCCCAGGGACTAGCGGATACTTC. This gives the protein CASSPGTSGYF.

V gene TRBV5-4 combines with J gene TRBJ2-2; tentatively, D is TRBD1 (6 bases). CDR1 SGHNT and CDR2 YYREEE come from the germline V gene (reference sequence). CDR3 length: 16 amino acids. V was clipped by 0 bases and J by 0 bases, with 9 bases between them. The CDR3: CASSLAGATNTGELFF. The CDR3 coding sequence is TGTGCCAGCAGCTTGGCAGGGGCGACGAACACCGGGGAGCTGTTTTTT.

The V and J genes are TRBV3-1 (or the pseudogene TRBV3-2) and TRBJ1-2; no clear D gene. The CDR3 has 14 amino acids. Germline values: CDR1 LGHDT, CDR2 YNNKEL (reference sequence). The V end lost 0 bases, the J end lost 2 bases, and 7 bases lay between the germline ends. The CDR3 DNA sequence: TGTGCCAGCAGCCAAGATGAGGGAAACTATGGCTACACCTTC. Translated: CASSQDEGNYGYTF.

The chain joins TRBV5-1 to TRBJ2-4; TRBD2 matches at 9 bases. The CDR3 totals 22 residues. Germline CDR1 and CDR2: SGHRS and YFSETQ. V dropped 5 bases and J dropped 0; count of bases not matched to a gene: 24. CDR3 residues: CASSEQGLGAGGLILAKNIQYF. DNA for the CDR3: TGCGCCAGCAGTGAACAGGGGTTAGGAGCGGGAGGCCTAATTTTAGCCAAAAACATTCAGTACTTC. Combining the CDR3 with reference TRBV5-1 and TRBJ2-4 gives the whole variable domain KAGVTQTPRYLIKTRGQQVTLSCSPISGHRSVSWYQQTPGQGLQFLFEYFSETQRNKGNFPGRFSGRQFSNSRSEMNVSTLELGDSALYLCASSEQGLGAGGLILAKNIQYFGAGTRLSVL.